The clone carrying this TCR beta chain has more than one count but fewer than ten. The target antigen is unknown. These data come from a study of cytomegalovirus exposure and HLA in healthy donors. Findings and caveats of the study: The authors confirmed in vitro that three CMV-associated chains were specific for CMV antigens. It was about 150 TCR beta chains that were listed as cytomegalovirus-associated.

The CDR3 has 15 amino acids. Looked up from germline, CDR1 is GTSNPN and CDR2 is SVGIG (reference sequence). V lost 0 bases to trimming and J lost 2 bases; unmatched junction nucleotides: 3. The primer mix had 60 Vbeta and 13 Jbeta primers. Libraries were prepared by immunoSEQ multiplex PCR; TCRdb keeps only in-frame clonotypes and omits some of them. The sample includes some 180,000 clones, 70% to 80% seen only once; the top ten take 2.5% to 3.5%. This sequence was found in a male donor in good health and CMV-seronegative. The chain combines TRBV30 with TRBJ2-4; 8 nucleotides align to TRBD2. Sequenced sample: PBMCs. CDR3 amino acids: CAWSVGGGTKNIQYF. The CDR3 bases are TGTGCCTGGAGTGTCGGGGGGGGGACCAAAAACATTCAGTACTTC.